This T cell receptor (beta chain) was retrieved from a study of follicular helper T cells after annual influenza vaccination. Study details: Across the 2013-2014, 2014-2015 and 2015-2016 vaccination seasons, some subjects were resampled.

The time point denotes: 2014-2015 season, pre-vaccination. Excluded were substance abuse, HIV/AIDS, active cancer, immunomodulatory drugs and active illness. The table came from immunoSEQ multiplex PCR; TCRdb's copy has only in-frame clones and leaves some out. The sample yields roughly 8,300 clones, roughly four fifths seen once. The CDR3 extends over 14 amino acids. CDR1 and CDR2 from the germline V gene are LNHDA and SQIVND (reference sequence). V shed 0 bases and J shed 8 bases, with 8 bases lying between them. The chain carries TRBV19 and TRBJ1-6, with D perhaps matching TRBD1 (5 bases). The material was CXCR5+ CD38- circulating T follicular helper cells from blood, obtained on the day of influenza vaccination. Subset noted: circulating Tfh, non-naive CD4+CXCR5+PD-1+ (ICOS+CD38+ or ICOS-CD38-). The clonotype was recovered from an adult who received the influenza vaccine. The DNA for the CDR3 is TGTGCCAGTAGTATAGACCCCAGGGATTCACCCCTCCACTTT. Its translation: CASSIDPRDSPLHF.